This is a list of T cell receptor beta chains from one sample in a study of shared clonotypes between healthy human individuals. The protocol was immunoSEQ multiplex PCR, while the TCRdb copy is restricted to in-frame clones and leaves out a portion. Of around 1.1 million clones listed, approximately 77% are singletons. Sequences were obtained from memory CD4+ T cells from PBMCs. These receptors were collected from a man younger than 35 in good health. Some clones in this sample may be carry-over from other donors' samples. Both conserved end residues are part of each CDR3. D genes are given only for firm matches. Some rows mark clone size as missing; the rest say once, few, many or name a class of expanded clone.

V	J	size	D	DNA	CDR3
TRBV30	TRBJ1-4	few	NA	TGTGCCTGCGAGGGAAGGGCGACAGAAAAACTGTTTTTT	CACEGRATEKLFF
TRBV9	TRBJ2-3	once	TRBD2	TGTGCCAGCAGCGTACGCCTAGCGGGAGCGGGAGATACGCAGTATTTT	CASSVRLAGAGDTQYF
TRBV28	TRBJ1-2	NA	NA	TGTGCCAGCAGCACCGGGACGTCTGGCTACACCTTC	CASSTGTSGYTF
TRBV29-1	TRBJ2-7	many	TRBD1	TGCAGCGTGGGGACAGGCTACGAGCAGTACTTC	CSVGTGYEQYF
TRBV5-4	TRBJ1-3	NA	NA	TGTGCCAGCAGCTCCGACCGCGGACAGAGAAACACCATATATTTT	CASSSDRGQRNTIYF
TRBV4-3	TRBJ2-1	NA	NA	TGCGCCAGCAGCCAAGATTATCGACCGCCATCCAATGAGCAGTTCTTC	CASSQDYRPPSNEQFF
TRBV7-2	TRBJ2-3	few	TRBD1	TGTGCCAGCAGCTCGGGACAGGGGGCGGGAATACCAGATACGCAGTATTTT	CASSSGQGAGIPDTQYF
TRBV29-1	TRBJ1-5	many	TRBD1	TGCAGCGTCCGAACAGGGGGCGGGCAGCCCCAGCATTTT	CSVRTGGGQPQHF
TRBV14	TRBJ1-1	NA	NA	TGTGCCAGCAGACCCCTCGGGGCCGGGCTAGAAGCTTTCTTT	CASRPLGAGLEAFF
TRBV4-1	TRBJ1-2	NA	TRBD1	TGCGCCAGCAGCCCTAAAGACGGGACAGGGTGGGGTCGAGGCTACACCTTC	CASSPKDGTGWGRGYTF